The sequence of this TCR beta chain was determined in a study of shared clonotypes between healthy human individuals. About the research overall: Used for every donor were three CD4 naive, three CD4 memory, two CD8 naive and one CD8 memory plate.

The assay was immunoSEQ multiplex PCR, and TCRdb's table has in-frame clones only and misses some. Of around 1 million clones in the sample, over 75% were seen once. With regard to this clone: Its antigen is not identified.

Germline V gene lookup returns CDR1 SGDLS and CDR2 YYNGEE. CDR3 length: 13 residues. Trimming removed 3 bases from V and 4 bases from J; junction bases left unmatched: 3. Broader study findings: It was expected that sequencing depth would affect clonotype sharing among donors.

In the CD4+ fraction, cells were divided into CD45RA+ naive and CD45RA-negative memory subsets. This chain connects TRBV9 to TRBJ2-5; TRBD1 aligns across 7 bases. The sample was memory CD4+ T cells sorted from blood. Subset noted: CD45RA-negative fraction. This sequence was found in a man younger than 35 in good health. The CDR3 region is CASSAGTVETQYF. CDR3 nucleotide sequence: TGTGCCAGCAGCGCTGGGACAGTAGAGACCCAGTACTTC.